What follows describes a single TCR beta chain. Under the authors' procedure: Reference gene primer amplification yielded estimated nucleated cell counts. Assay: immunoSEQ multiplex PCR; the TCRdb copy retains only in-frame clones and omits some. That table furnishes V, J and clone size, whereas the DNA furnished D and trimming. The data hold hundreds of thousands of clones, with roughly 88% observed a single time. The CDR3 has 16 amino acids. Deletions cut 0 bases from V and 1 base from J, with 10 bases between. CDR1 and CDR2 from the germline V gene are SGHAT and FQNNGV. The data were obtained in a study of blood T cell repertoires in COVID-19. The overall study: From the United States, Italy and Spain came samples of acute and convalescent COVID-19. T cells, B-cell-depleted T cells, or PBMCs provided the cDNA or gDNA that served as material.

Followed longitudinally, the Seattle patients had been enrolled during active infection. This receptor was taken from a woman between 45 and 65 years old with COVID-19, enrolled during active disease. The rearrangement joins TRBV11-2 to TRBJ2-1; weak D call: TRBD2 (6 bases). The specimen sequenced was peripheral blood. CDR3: CASSLDGGWSYNEQFF. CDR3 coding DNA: TGTGCCAGCAGCTTAGATGGGGGGTGGTCCTACAATGAGCAGTTCTTC.